This paragraph covers one T cell receptor beta chain sequence. Both 60 Vbeta primers and 13 Jbeta primers went into the PCR. TCRdb's table, derived via immunoSEQ multiplex PCR, lists solely in-frame clones and lacks some. Of under 200,000 clones in the sample, about four fifths were seen once. The data originate from a study of cytomegalovirus exposure and HLA in healthy donors. V was pared by 5 bases and J by 2 bases, with 12 bases of the junction left unmatched. Germline lookup yields CDR1 SGHAT and CDR2 FQNNGV. This CDR3 has 19 residues. J is TRBJ2-2 and V is TRBV11-2; TRBD2 matches 12 bases. Sequencing used PBMCs. This TCR was sampled from a male donor in good health and CMV-seropositive. The CDR3 DNA follows: TGTGCCAGCAGCCTACGGACTAGCGGGGTCCTCCTTAACACCGGGGAGCTGTTTTTT. The encoded protein is CASSLRTSGVLLNTGELFF.